What follows is one TCR beta chain and its context. Its specificity is unknown. The data are from a study of cytomegalovirus exposure and HLA in healthy donors. This PCR relied on a set of 60 Vbeta primers and 13 Jbeta primers. Clones were read by immunoSEQ multiplex PCR, and TCRdb kept only the in-frame ones, dropping some. Counted here are about 76,000 clones, around 70% occurring once; the ten biggest clones make up approximately 12%. Points from the study as a whole: Over 150 TCR beta chains were listed as cytomegalovirus-associated.

This TCR was sampled from a woman in her thirties or forties in good health and CMV-seropositive. Sequenced material: PBMCs.

The CDR3 DNA is TGTGCCAGCTCAGTGGAGGTAGGGACTGAAGCTTTCTTT. This translates into CASSVEVGTEAFF. The chain has TRBV18 and TRBJ1-1; no definite D call. This CDR3 is 13 amino acids long. Germline V lookup: CDR1 KGHSH, CDR2 LQKENI. V lost 5 bases and J 5 bases, leaving 12 bases between the germline ends.